The source of this T cell receptor beta chain is a study of blood T cell repertoires in COVID-19. Overall study context: Sample material is recorded as cDNA or gDNA derived from T cells, B-cell-depleted T cells, or PBMCs.

The length of the CDR3 is 11 residues. Looked up from germline, CDR1 is DFQATT and CDR2 is SNEGSKA (reference sequence). Measured with immunoSEQ multiplex PCR; TCRdb has only the in-frame clones, and not every one. The table includes some 100,000 clones, more than 90% detected once. The chain joins TRBV20-1 to TRBJ1-2, with D unclear. Material: peripheral blood. The sequence was collected from a man aged 65-85 years with acute or convalescent COVID-19. CDR3 nucleotides: TGCATCGTCGTGAGTGGCTATGGCTACACCTTC. Its translation: CIVVSGYGYTF.